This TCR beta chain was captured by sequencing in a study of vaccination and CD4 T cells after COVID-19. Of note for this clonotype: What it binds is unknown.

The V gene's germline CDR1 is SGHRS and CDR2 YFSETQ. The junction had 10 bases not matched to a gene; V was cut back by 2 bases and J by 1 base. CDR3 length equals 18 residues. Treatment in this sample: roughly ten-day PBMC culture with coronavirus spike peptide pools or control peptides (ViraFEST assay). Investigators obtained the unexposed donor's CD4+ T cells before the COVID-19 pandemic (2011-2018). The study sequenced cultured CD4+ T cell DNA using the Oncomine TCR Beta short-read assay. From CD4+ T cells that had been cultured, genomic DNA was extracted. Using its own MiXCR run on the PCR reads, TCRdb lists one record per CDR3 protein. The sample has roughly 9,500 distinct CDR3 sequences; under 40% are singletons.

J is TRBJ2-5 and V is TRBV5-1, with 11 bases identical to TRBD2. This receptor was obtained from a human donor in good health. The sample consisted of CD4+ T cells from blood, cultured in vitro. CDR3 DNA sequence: TGCGCCAGCAGCTTCGGACTAGCGGGCATAAGGAGCCAAGAGACCCAGTACTTC. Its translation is CASSFGLAGIRSQETQYF.